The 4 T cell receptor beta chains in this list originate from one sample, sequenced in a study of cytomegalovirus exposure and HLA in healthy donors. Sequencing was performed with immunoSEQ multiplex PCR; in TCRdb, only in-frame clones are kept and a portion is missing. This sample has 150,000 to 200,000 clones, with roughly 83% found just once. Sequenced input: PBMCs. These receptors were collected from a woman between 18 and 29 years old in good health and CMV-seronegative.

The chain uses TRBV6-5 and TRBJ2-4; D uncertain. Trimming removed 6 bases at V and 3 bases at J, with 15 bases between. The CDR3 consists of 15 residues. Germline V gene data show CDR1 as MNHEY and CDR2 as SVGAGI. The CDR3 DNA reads TGTGCCAGCAGCCCCCCCGGGTTGGGCAAAAACATTCAGTACTTC. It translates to CASSPPGLGKNIQYF.

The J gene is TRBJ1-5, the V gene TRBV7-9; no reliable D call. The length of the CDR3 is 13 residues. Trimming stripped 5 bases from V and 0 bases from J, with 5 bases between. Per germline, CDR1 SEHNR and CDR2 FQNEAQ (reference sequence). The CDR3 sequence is CASSRDSNQPQHF. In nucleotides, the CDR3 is TGTGCCAGCAGCCGAGATAGCAATCAGCCCCAGCATTTT. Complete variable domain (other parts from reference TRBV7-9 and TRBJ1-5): DTGVSQNPRHKITKRGQNVTFRCDPISEHNRLYWYRQTLGQGPEFLTYFQNEAQLEKSRLLSDRFSAERPKGSFSTLEIQRTEQGDSAMYLCASSRDSNQPQHFGDGTRLSIL.

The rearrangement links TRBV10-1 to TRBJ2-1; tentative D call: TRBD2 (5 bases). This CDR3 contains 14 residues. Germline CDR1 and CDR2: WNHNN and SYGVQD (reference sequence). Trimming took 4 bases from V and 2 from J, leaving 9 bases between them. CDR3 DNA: TGCGCCAGCAGTGGGCGGGCCACCTACAATGAGCAGTTCTTC. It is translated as CASSGRATYNEQFF.

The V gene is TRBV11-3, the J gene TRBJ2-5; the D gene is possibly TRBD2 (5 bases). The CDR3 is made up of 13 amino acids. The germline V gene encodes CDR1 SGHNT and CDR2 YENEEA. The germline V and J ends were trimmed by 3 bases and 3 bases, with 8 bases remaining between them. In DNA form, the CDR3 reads TGTGCCAGCAGCTTTCGGGGTGAAGAGACCCAGTACTTC. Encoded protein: CASSFRGEETQYF. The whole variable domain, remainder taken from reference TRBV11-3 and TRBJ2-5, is EAGVVQSPRYKIIEKKQPVAFWCNPISGHNTLYWYLQNLGQGPELLIRYENEEAVDDSQLPKDRFSAERLKGVDSTLKIQPAELGDSAVYLCASSFRGEETQYFGPGTRLLVL.